Listed below are T cell receptor beta chains from one sample, sequenced in a study of T-cell reconstitution after alpha-beta-depleted transplantation in children. TCRdb re-called the PCR reads through MiXCR, storing one row per CDR3 protein. The sample lists over 150,000 distinct CDR3 sequences, roughly 7.1% occurring once. The specimen was PBMCs, collected before TCRalphabeta/CD19-depleted stem cell transplant. The receptors stem from a boy aged 2 to 9 with acute lymphoblastic leukemia, due to receive a stem cell transplant. Both conserved end residues are part of each CDR3. D genes are given only for firm matches. Some rows mark clone size as missing; the rest say once, few, many or name a class of expanded clone.

cdr3_aa	cdr3_nt	d_call	clone_size	v_call	j_call
CASSPMGLGHEQFF	TGTGCCAGCAGTCCCATGGGGCTCGGACATGAGCAGTTCTTC	-	few	TRBV27	TRBJ2-1
CASSPNGEGQPQHF	TGTGCCAGCTCACCTAACGGGGAGGGGCAGCCCCAGCATTTT	-	few	TRBV18	TRBJ1-5
CASSSAGSGEKLFF	TGTGCCAGCAGTTCGGCAGGGTCCGGCGAAAAACTGTTTTTT	-	many	TRBV28	TRBJ1-4
CASSKPETQYF	TGTGCCAGCAGCAAGCCAGAGACCCAGTACTTC	-	many	TRBV21-1	TRBJ2-5
CSARVGPWESPLHF	TGCAGTGCTAGAGTGGGGCCTTGGGAGTCACCCCTCCACTTT	-	-	TRBV20-1	TRBJ1-6
CSARAGGVYEQYF	TGCAGTGCTAGAGCGGGTGGGGTCTACGAGCAGTACTTC	-	few	TRBV20-1	TRBJ2-7
CSVRQPSGAQYF	TGCAGCGTTAGACAGCCCTCCGGGGCCCAGTACTTC	-	many	TRBV29-1	TRBJ2-5
CSVDGSNNEQFF	TGCAGCGTTGACGGCAGCAACAATGAGCAGTTCTTC	-	many	TRBV29-1	TRBJ2-1
CASSRTLISGRWINEQFF	TGTGCCAGCAGCCGTACGCTCATTAGCGGTCGGTGGATCAATGAGCAGTTCTTC	-	many	TRBV6-1	TRBJ2-1
CASSFPGAISYEQYF	TGTGCCAGCAGTTTCCCGGGGGCCATCTCTTACGAGCAGTACTTC	-	few	TRBV28	TRBJ2-7
CASFLNYGYTF	TGTGCCAGTTTCCTAAACTATGGCTACACCTTC	-	many	TRBV6-6	TRBJ1-2
CASGPGQGTTGELFF	TGTGCCAGCGGTCCGGGACAGGGGACCACCGGGGAGCTGTTTTTT	TRBD1	few	TRBV6-5	TRBJ2-2
CRTQGSSYEQYF	TGCAGGACTCAGGGGAGCTCCTACGAGCAGTACTTC	-	many	TRBV20-1	TRBJ2-7
CASMVGMTEAFF	TGTGCCAGCATGGTCGGGATGACTGAAGCTTTCTTT	-	many	TRBV25-1	TRBJ1-1
CALRVNRGGYTF	TGTGCCCTTAGGGTGAATAGGGGTGGCTACACCTTC	-	-	TRBV7-2	TRBJ1-2
CASSVATRGSNTGELFF	TGTGCCAGCAGCGTAGCTACGCGGGGATCGAACACCGGGGAGCTGTTTTTT	-	-	TRBV9	TRBJ2-2
CASSWGQGDWRQPQHF	TGTGCCAGCAGTTGGGGACAGGGGGATTGGAGACAGCCCCAGCATTTT	TRBD1	-	TRBV6-5	TRBJ1-5
CSAPGQGGNEQFF	TGCAGTGCCCCGGGACAGGGGGGGAATGAGCAGTTCTTC	TRBD1	many	TRBV20-1	TRBJ2-1
CASSERNGELFF	TGTGCCAGCAGCGAGAGAAACGGGGAGCTGTTTTTT	-	many	TRBV9	TRBJ2-2
CSVEVGVRDRYF	TGCAGCGTTGAAGTCGGGGTCCGGGACCGGTATTTT	-	many	TRBV29-1	TRBJ2-3
CATMIGGARGTEAFF	TGTGCCACCATGATTGGGGGGGCTAGGGGGACTGAAGCTTTCTTT	-	-	TRBV10-3	TRBJ1-1
CASSRRTGVNTGELFF	TGTGCCAGCAGCAGGCGGACAGGGGTAAACACCGGGGAGCTGTTTTTT	TRBD1	many	TRBV5-6	TRBJ2-2
CASSYSMRTGSPWNTEAFF	TGTGCCAGCAGTTACTCGATGAGGACAGGGTCTCCGTGGAACACTGAAGCTTTCTTT	TRBD1	-	TRBV6-5	TRBJ1-1
CASSHTQPDRGTAAFF	TGTGCCAGCAGCCATACTCAACCGGACAGGGGGACTGCGGCTTTCTTT	TRBD1	-	TRBV6-1	TRBJ1-1
CASSVRGGGDEQYF	TGTGCCAGCAGCGTGCGAGGAGGGGGAGACGAGCAGTACTTC	-	many	TRBV9	TRBJ2-7
CASSQTSGGEQFF	TGTGCCAGCAGCCAGACTAGCGGCGGTGAGCAGTTCTTC	TRBD2	-	TRBV14	TRBJ2-1
CSAAAGGSTDTQYF	TGCAGTGCCGCAGCGGGGGGGAGTACAGATACGCAGTATTTT	TRBD2	many	TRBV20-1	TRBJ2-3
CASTLPVGRNQPQHF	TGTGCCAGCACCCTCCCTGTCGGCAGGAATCAGCCCCAGCATTTT	-	many	TRBV28	TRBJ1-5
CSARWGGIAKETQYF	TGCAGTGCTAGGTGGGGCGGGATAGCAAAAGAGACCCAGTACTTC	-	-	TRBV20-1	TRBJ2-5
CASTSKGLTLGAYEQYF	TGTGCCAGCACCTCAAAGGGACTCACCTTAGGGGCCTACGAGCAGTACTTC	-	many	TRBV28	TRBJ2-7
CSVESANNNYGYTF	TGCAGCGTTGAATCGGCAAACAATAACTATGGCTACACCTTC	-	many	TRBV29-1	TRBJ1-2
CSVGDTNQETQYF	TGCAGCGTTGGGGACACTAACCAAGAGACCCAGTACTTC	-	-	TRBV29-1	TRBJ2-5
CASSLTGVGTEAFF	TGTGCCAGCAGTTTAACTGGGGTGGGCACTGAAGCTTTCTTT	-	many	TRBV27	TRBJ1-1
CASSQDKVSTDTQYF	TGTGCCAGCAGCCAAGATAAGGTCAGCACAGATACGCAGTATTTT	-	few	TRBV4-2	TRBJ2-3
CSASSPAGLHHNEQFF	TGCAGTGCTAGCTCTCCTGCGGGCCTGCACCACAATGAGCAGTTCTTC	-	-	TRBV20-1	TRBJ2-1
CASSFGGANMNQPQHF	TGTGCCAGCAGCTTCGGGGGGGCTAATATGAATCAGCCCCAGCATTTT	-	many	TRBV7-9	TRBJ1-5
CASSLWTSNEQYF	TGCGCCAGCAGCTTGTGGACTAGTAACGAGCAGTACTTC	TRBD2	many	TRBV5-1	TRBJ2-7
CASRSIDRFEMNTEAFF	TGTGCCAGCAGATCTATCGACAGGTTCGAAATGAACACTGAAGCTTTCTTT	-	-	TRBV28	TRBJ1-1
CSVLRQGEETQYF	TGCAGCGTCCTTAGGCAGGGGGAAGAGACCCAGTACTTC	TRBD1	many	TRBV29-1	TRBJ2-5
CASSLNQGGDTQYF	TGTGCCAGCAGCCTTAATCAGGGGGGAGATACGCAGTATTTT	-	many	TRBV11-2	TRBJ2-3
CASSFPSGGTGELFF	TGTGCCAGCAGCTTTCCTAGCGGGGGCACCGGGGAGCTGTTTTTT	TRBD2	many	TRBV7-2	TRBJ2-2
CASSLGIGPSNSPLHF	TGTGCCAGCAGCTTAGGAATCGGGCCCTCTAATTCACCCCTCCACTTT	-	many	TRBV7-3	TRBJ1-6
CASSQLGGTYEQYF	TGCGCCAGCAGCCAACTAGGGGGGACCTACGAGCAGTACTTC	-	many	TRBV4-3	TRBJ2-7
CASAGGYNEQFF	TGTGCCTCGGCGGGAGGGTACAATGAGCAGTTCTTC	TRBD2	-	TRBV7-6	TRBJ2-1
CASFSPRERGAKSTDTQYF	TGTGCCAGCTTTTCCCCCCGAGAGCGGGGGGCCAAATCCACAGATACGCAGTATTTT	TRBD2	many	TRBV27	TRBJ2-3
CAWSWGRHNEQFF	TGTGCCTGGAGTTGGGGCCGCCACAATGAGCAGTTCTTC	-	-	TRBV30	TRBJ2-1
CASSPGTRDEQYF	TGCGCCAGCAGCCCAGGGACTCGCGACGAGCAGTACTTC	-	many	TRBV5-1	TRBJ2-7
CSARGGRRSYNEQFF	TGCAGTGCTAGAGGTGGACGGCGCTCCTACAATGAGCAGTTCTTC	-	many	TRBV20-1	TRBJ2-1
CSGASNEQFF	TGCAGCGGGGCCAGCAATGAGCAGTTCTTC	-	many	TRBV29-1	TRBJ2-1
CASSREGPINEQFF	TGTGCCAGCAGCCGAGAAGGACCGATCAATGAGCAGTTCTTC	-	-	TRBV2	TRBJ2-1
CASSQDYSTGELFF	TGCGCCAGCAGCCAAGATTATTCCACCGGGGAGCTGTTTTTT	-	many	TRBV4-3	TRBJ2-2
CSAFAGSSYEQYF	TGCAGTGCTTTCGCGGGAAGCTCCTACGAGCAGTACTTC	-	-	TRBV20-1	TRBJ2-7
CASSLTRGLTTDTQYF	TGTGCCAGCTCCTTAACCCGCGGATTAACCACAGATACGCAGTATTTT	-	few	TRBV18	TRBJ2-3
CASSFSGTGANSPLHF	TGCGCCAGCAGCTTTTCCGGGACAGGGGCAAATTCACCCCTCCACTTT	TRBD1	few	TRBV5-1	TRBJ1-6
CASSLSSSGIRTDTQYF	TGTGCCAGCAGTTTATCTTCTAGCGGAATTCGCACAGATACGCAGTATTTT	TRBD2	-	TRBV27	TRBJ2-3
CSARGGAGQGLYEQYF	TGCAGTGCTAGAGGGGGAGCGGGACAGGGCCTCTACGAGCAGTACTTC	TRBD1	many	TRBV20-1	TRBJ2-7
CASSPQRGGGELFF	TGTGCCAGCAGCCCGCAGCGGGGGGGCGGGGAGCTGTTTTTT	TRBD2	few	TRBV7-8	TRBJ2-2
CSASRTGTDTQYF	TGCAGTGCTAGTCGGACGGGCACAGATACGCAGTATTTT	-	few	TRBV20-1	TRBJ2-3
CASSLVQDKNIQYF	TGTGCCAGCAGCTTAGTGCAGGACAAAAACATTCAGTACTTC	-	-	TRBV11-2	TRBJ2-4
CASSTGQELTGELFF	TGTGCCAGCAGTACGGGGCAGGAACTCACCGGGGAGCTGTTTTTT	-	many	TRBV6-2/TRBV6-3	TRBJ2-2